This entry concerns a single T cell receptor beta chain. What it binds is not known. The data were taken from a study of cytomegalovirus exposure and HLA in healthy donors. CDR3 length: 16 amino acids. CDR1 is LNHNV, CDR2 YYDKDF, per germline (reference sequence). Trimming pared 2 bases from V and 1 base from J, leaving 15 bases between. Findings of the study overall: Most TCRs appeared rarely, but some public TCRs recurred in many donors. A later analysis by the authors found several of the most significant clusters apparently linked to common viral pathogens.

Both 60 Vbeta primers and 13 Jbeta primers went into the PCR. The protocol was immunoSEQ multiplex PCR, while the TCRdb copy is restricted to in-frame clones and leaves out a portion. The sample contains roughly 150,000 clones, nearly 80% of which appear only once. Sequenced material: PBMCs. This receptor was taken from a woman in her 40s in good health and CMV-seronegative. This sequence joins TRBV15 and TRBJ2-7; no reliable D call. CDR3 amino acids: CATSRSLYPDSYEQYF. As DNA, the CDR3 is TGTGCCACCAGCAGATCCCTATACCCCGATTCCTACGAGCAGTACTTC.